The source of this TCR beta chain is a study of beta chain features in type 1 diabetes. Study as a whole: What patients shared with healthy donors was a similar profile of age, gender and cell yields.

Germline trimming cut 7 bases from V and 3 bases from J; bases unmatched to any gene: 10. The CDR3 totals 15 residues. Germline V gives CDR1 SEHNR, CDR2 FQNEAQ (reference sequence). The isolated RNA, all of it, was reverse transcribed, so expressed TCRB transcripts were what got sequenced. Using immunoSEQ multiplex PCR, the repertoire was profiled, and TCRdb retains in-frame clones only, with some absent. The repertoire consists of 640,000 or so clones, with more than 13% occurring once and the leading ten covering less than 0.04%. This clone was picked up a small number of times. Its target is not known. Whole-study results and caveats: For TCRB rearrangement, an influence of HLA type remained unresolved here. When cDNA is sequenced, cells with high TCR expression could be over-represented. Significant though moderate, a shortening of TCRB CDR3s appeared in all four CD4+ subsets of Type 1 diabetes patients.

Specimen: naive CD4+ T cells from blood. This receptor was identified in a man younger than 30 with type 1 diabetes. The rearrangement links TRBV7-9 to TRBJ2-7; 9 bases map to TRBD1. The CDR3, as DNA: TGTGCCAGCACCCTCTTGGGACAGGGCCACTACGAGCAGTACTTC. This translates into CASTLLGQGHYEQYF.